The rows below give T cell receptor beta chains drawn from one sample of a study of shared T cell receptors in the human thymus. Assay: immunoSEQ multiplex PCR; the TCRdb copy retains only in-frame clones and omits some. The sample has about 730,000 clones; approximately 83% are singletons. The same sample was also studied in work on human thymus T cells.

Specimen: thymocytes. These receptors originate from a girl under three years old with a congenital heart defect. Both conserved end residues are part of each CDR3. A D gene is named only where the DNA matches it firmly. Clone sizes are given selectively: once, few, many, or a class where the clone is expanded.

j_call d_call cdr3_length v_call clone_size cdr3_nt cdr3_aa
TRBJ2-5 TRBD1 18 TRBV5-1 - TGCGCCAGCAGCTTGCCCTGGCCGGGACAGGGCTTTCAAGAGACCCAGTACTTC CASSLPWPGQGFQETQYF
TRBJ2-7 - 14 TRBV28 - TGTGCCAGCAGTTGTCCCAGGGACTCCTACGAGCAGTACTTC CASSCPRDSYEQYF
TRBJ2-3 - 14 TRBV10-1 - TGCGCCAGCAGTGATCGGAGGGAAACAGATACGCAGTATTTT CASSDRRETDTQYF
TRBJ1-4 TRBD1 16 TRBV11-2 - TGTGCCAGCAGCTTAGGGGGGACAGACCCGAATGAAAAACTGTTTTTT CASSLGGTDPNEKLFF
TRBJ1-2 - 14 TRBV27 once TGTGCCAGCAGTGATCGACAGGAGAGCTATGGCTACACCTTC CASSDRQESYGYTF
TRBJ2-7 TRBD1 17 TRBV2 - TGTGCCAGCAGCACAGGGGTTACCGGGACAGGGTATTACGAGCAGTACTTC CASSTGVTGTGYYEQYF
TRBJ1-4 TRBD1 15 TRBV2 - TGTGCCAGCGAAAGGGACAGACCAACTAATGAAAAACTGTTTTTT CASERDRPTNEKLFF
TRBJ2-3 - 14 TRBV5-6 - TGTGCCAGCAGCTCCGGGTGGTTTCCAGATACGCAGTATTTT CASSSGWFPDTQYF
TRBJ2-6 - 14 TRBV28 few TGTGCCAGCAGTTTCCACTCTGGGGCCAACGTCCTGACTTTC CASSFHSGANVLTF
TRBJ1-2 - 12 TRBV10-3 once TGTGCCATCAGTCGACTTGACTATGGCTACACCTTC CAISRLDYGYTF
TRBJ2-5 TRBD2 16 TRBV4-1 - TGCGCCAGCAGCCACAGGACTAGCTCGGGGCGAGAGACCCAGTACTTC CASSHRTSSGRETQYF